This record looks at one T cell receptor beta chain sequence and its context. The count of this clone is one. The clone's antigen remains unknown. Base qualities were left out, and no much larger clone turns up one base away. Trimming at the junction amounts to 0 bases on V and 5 bases on J, and the germline ends lie 7 bases apart. CDR1 and CDR2 are read off the germline V gene (reference sequence) as SEHNR and FQNEAQ. The CDR3 runs 14 residues from the cysteine to the phenylalanine. Only the CDR3 DNA stays, 42 bases, in frame from base 1. The sample belongs to a study of cytomegalovirus exposure and HLA in healthy donors (dated by TCRdb to 2016 to 2017). Regarding the research as a whole: In an earlier analysis of roughly 590 of the donors, 250 to 350 Gb of sequence data and 95 million to 130 million unique TCR beta sequences from roughly 200 million T cells were reported. An early release covering about 600 HLA-typed donors comprised approximately 290 gigabases of sequencing data and tens of millions of unique TCR sequences. Among the roughly 400 genotyped donors, 75% to 90% belonged to the genetic ancestry cluster associated with self-reported Caucasian donors. The study was designed to test whether signatures of past pathogen exposure could be identified by cataloging public T cell receptors. The T cell repertoires of 670 or so subjects were profiled by immunosequencing and related to cytomegalovirus serostatus. Along with the roughly 710-subject first cohort, a separate validation cohort of over 90 different subjects was used. High-throughput TCR immunosequencing, statistical association of individual TCRs with disease status, and machine learning were combined to predict cytomegalovirus infection status. A later analysis re-examined previously published TCR beta repertoires from about 700 donors and added high-resolution HLA genotyping to investigate patterns of TCR occurrence. Rather than using new phenotypic data, the later analysis identified candidate immune exposures from TCR beta sequences and from how often those sequences occurred across donors. An earlier analysis of roughly 600 of the donors used high-throughput TCR beta sequencing to judge whether each TCR beta V gene segment behaved as functional or pseudogenic. Donor age, sex, ethnicity and CMV serostatus were compiled together with the repertoire data. A later genetic analysis used genome-wide SNP genotypes for about 55% of the 666 donors, treating that subset as a discovery cohort. Every discovery cohort repertoire had been produced on one sequencing platform. Both class I and class II loci were covered by HLA typing, at four-digit resolution. The number of donors typed differed by locus, with roughly 629-640 for A, B, C, DRB1 and DQB1, more than 500 for DQA1, about 610 for DPA1, and 400 to 490 for DPB1. Four or five DR-DQ haplotypes were treated as single units for association and clustering because of strong linkage in the cohort. Among some 400 genotyped donors of the cohort, an average of around 250,000 unique TCR beta nucleotide sequences was sequenced per donor, of which roughly 17% were non-productive.

The library was built by means of the immunoSEQ multiplex PCR assay. For the multiplex PCR, a mixture combining 60 forward primers for TCR Vbeta segments and 13 reverse primers for TCR Jbeta segments was used. Amplification of the CDR3 region of rearranged TCR beta genes was performed with a multiplex PCR assay on genomic DNA. The amplified TCR beta libraries were sequenced on the Illumina HiSeq System as 87-base-pair reads. On the study's bioinformatics: In a later analysis, 77 million or so unique TCR beta chains were counted across the 500 to 850 repertoires, and roughly 11 million of these chains were shared by at least two donors. Raw reads were error-corrected and collapsed into unique sequences with a nearest-neighbor algorithm that merged closely related sequences to remove PCR and sequencing errors. CDR3 sequences were aligned to IMGT reference sequences to assign V, D and J gene segments. Each retained sequence needed at least a six-nucleotide match to both a V gene segment and a J gene segment. A rearrangement counted as productive if the CDR3 had no stop codons and remained in frame with V and J, and every other rearrangement counted as non-productive. CDR3 was defined by IMGT convention, running from the second conserved V-encoded cysteine to the conserved J-encoded phenylalanine. The earlier analysis of 587 of the donors excluded any sequence lacking an unambiguous match to a single V gene segment. An earlier analysis of some 500 of the donors classified V segments as functional when productive rearrangements were above 56.7% and as segregating when the standard deviation between donors was above 5%. A statistical classification framework was built to diagnose cytomegalovirus status from the catalog of TCR beta chain sequences. In a later analysis, TCR nucleotide sequences were compared against IMGT/GENE-DB human TR gene sequences so that V and J genes could be assigned. In a later analysis, CDR3 sequences and most-parsimonious VDJ recombination scenarios were assigned using the TCRdist pipeline. In a later analysis, every TCR beta chain was defined by the combination of its CDR3 amino acid sequence and its V-gene family, and reads without a unique V-gene family were dropped. To address suspected cross-contamination and a sequencing artifact, a later analysis removed under 600 highly shared, low-generation-probability nucleotide sequences. In a later analysis, a clonal expansion index for each public chain was calculated from normalized within-repertoire ranks of inferred template counts. A later analysis computed generation probabilities with a VDJ recombination model fitted to out-of-frame rearrangements, and checked the results against IGoR. In a later analysis, TCR-TCR, TCR-HLA and TCR-CMV co-occurrence was scored with hypergeometric tests, and a repertoire-size bias correction was applied to TCR pairs. False discovery rates were estimated in a later analysis by permuting HLA or CMV assignments 20 times. In a later analysis, co-occurring TCRs were grouped using DBSCAN, and TCRdist sequence similarity was added for clustering within HLA-allele-positive subsets. Repertoires with fewer than 30,000 or more than 120,000 public chains, plus five repertoires with anomalous nucleotide sharing, were excluded from co-occurrence clustering. TCRdb's version of the immuneACCESS table is confined to in-frame rearrangements and falls short of the full clone set. An unresolved V gene accounts for under half of the shortfall where checked; the remainder is of unknown origin. Clonal size and the V and J genes are those of that table, whereas D and trimming came from the DNA. The sample includes over 100,000 clones, with 80% to 85% observed a single time. The ten largest make up 2% to 2.5% of the sample.

Here is what the overall study found, with its caveats: A further reported finding was that TCR beta sequences accurately predicted the HLA-A and HLA-B alleles for most subjects in the first cohort. Compared with the roughly 720-donor mean, donors in an Asian-associated ancestry cluster had fewer N-insertions in productive TCRs, according to a later genetic analysis. Because the 87-base-pair reads could not distinguish some IMGT-functional V segments, including TRBV6-2 and TRBV6-3, those segments were excluded. Because HLA typing was missing for some donors at each locus, association tests included only the typed subset. The only immune exposure information available for the cohort was CMV serostatus. In the study, around 160 TCR beta chains were listed as associated with cytomegalovirus. According to the authors, the approach could potentially be generalized to other disease states and immunological phenotypes. Presence/absence analyses assumed roughly uniform sequencing depth across donors, an assumption that may not hold. According to a later analysis, parvovirus B19, influenza, CMV and Epstein-Barr virus appeared linked to several top co-occurrence clusters. A later analysis associated approximately 17,000 TCR beta sequences with specific HLA alleles at a false discovery rate of 0.05. A group of highly shared sequence variants was considered likely to be a technical artifact of the sequencing pipeline. Broadly in line with IMGT annotations, most TCR beta V segments showed up in productive rearrangements about 87% or about 30% of the time in an earlier analysis of several hundred of the donors. The earlier analysis of approximately 590 of the donors excluded seventeen rarely observed V segments, including chromosome 9 orphons, because counts were too low. In both the original and validation cohorts, the classifier was reported to diagnose cytomegalovirus status with high specificity and sensitivity. Most TCR sequences were seen in very few donors, while some public TCRs were found in many individuals. A few of the identified cytomegalovirus-associated TCR beta chains were confirmed in vitro to be specific for cytomegalovirus antigens. In a later analysis, TCR association rates were found to vary across HLA loci, with the most associated TCRs seen for DRB1 alleles and the fewest for HLA-C alleles. In a later analysis, HLA-associated TCR beta chains showed more clonal expansion and lower generation probabilities than non-associated chains that were equally common. Assigning TCR associations to individual alleles was difficult when HLA alleles, especially DR and DQ, strongly co-occurred. A later genetic analysis associated a missense DCLRE1C variant with V-gene and J-gene trimming of TCR beta chains, and an independent cohort replicated the association. Only TCR beta chains were sequenced in this cohort, and the absence of alpha or paired-chain data limited detectable features. Correlated functional status among segregating V segments might reflect linkage disequilibrium, but an unknown experimental factor could not be ruled out. A later analysis found that most CMV-associated TCR beta chains appeared HLA-restricted, with HLA associations seemingly driven largely by CMV exposure.

In total, over 600 healthy bone marrow donors made up the cohort. At the time of sampling, all cohort members were nominally healthy, though unrecorded immune exposures were likely present. The donor was CMV seronegative and was included in the group of about 350 seronegative cohort members. Every donor gave a peripheral blood sample, and the peripheral blood mononuclear cells from that sample were used for TCR beta sequencing. The Qiagen DNeasy Blood Extraction Kit was used to extract genomic DNA from the blood cell samples. Material for sequencing was PBMCs. The TCR comes from a man between 25 and 39 years old in good health and CMV-seronegative. Here the chain combines TRBV7-9 and TRBJ2-2, and the D gene may be TRBD2, 6 bases matching. CDR3 loop: CASSLAEGTGELFF. The DNA is as follows: TGTGCCAGCAGCTTAGCGGAGGGGACCGGGGAGCTGTTTTTT.